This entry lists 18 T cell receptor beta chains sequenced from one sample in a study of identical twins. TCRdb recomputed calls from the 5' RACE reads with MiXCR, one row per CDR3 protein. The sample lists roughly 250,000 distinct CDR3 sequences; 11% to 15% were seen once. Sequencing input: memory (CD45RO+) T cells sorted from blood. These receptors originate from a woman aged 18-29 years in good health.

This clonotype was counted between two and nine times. The CDR3 DNA follows: TGTGCCAGCAGTGAACGGCACCTAGGCTACGAGCAGTACTTC. Translated, it gives CASSERHLGYEQYF. V and J are TRBV6-1 and TRBJ2-7; no clear D gene. V was pared by 2 bases and J by 3 bases, with 11 bases between. CDR3 length: 14 residues. CDR1 and CDR2 (germline): MNHNS, SASEGT.

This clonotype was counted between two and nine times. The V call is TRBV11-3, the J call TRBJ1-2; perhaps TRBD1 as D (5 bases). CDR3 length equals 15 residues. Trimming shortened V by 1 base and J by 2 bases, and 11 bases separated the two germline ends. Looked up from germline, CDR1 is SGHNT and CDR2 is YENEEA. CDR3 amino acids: CASSLGSRENYGYTF. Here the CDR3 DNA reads TGTGCCAGCAGCTTAGGCAGCAGGGAGAACTATGGCTACACCTTC.

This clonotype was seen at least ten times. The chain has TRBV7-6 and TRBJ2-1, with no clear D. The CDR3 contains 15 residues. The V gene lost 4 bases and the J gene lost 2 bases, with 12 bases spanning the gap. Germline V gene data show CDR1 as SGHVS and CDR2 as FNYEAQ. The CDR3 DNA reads TGTGCCAGCAGCTCTCTTAGTGTTACCTACAATGAGCAGTTCTTC. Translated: CASSSLSVTYNEQFF.

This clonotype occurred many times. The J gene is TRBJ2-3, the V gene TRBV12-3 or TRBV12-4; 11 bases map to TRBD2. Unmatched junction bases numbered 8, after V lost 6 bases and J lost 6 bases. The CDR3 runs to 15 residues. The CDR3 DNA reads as TGTGCCAGCAGAAACGTAGCGGGAGGGGGCGATACGCAGTATTTT. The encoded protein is CASRNVAGGGDTQYF.

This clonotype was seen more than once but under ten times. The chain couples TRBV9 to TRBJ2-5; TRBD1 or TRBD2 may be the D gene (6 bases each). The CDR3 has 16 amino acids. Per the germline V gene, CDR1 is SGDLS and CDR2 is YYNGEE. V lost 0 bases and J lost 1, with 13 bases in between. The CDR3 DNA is TGTGCCAGCAGCGTAGCTTCTCGGGGGCTCCAAGAGACCCAGTACTTC. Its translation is CASSVASRGLQETQYF. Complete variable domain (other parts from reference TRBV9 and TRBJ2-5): DSGVTQTPKHLITATGQRVTLRCSPRSGDLSVYWYQQSLDQGLQFLIQYYNGEERAKGNILERFSAQQFPDLHSELNLSSLELGDSALYFCASSVASRGLQETQYFGPGTRLLVL.

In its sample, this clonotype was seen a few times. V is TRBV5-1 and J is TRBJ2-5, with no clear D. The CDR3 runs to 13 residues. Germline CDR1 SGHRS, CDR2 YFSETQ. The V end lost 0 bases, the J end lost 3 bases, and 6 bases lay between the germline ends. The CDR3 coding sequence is TGCGCCAGCAGCTTGGCCTCTGAAGAGACCCAGTACTTC. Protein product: CASSLASEETQYF.

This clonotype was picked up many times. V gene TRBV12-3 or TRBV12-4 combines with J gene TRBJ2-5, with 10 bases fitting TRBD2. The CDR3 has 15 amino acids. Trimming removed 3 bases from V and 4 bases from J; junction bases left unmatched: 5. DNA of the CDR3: TGTGCCAGCAGTTTGAAACTAGCGGGAACAGAGACCCAGTACTTC. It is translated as CASSLKLAGTETQYF.

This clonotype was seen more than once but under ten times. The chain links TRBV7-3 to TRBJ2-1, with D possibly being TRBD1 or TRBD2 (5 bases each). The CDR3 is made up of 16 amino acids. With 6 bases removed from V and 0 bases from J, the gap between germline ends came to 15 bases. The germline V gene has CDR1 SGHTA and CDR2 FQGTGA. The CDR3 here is CASRSEGFRSYNEQFF. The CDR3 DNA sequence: TGTGCCAGCAGATCCGAGGGGTTCCGCTCCTACAATGAGCAGTTCTTC.

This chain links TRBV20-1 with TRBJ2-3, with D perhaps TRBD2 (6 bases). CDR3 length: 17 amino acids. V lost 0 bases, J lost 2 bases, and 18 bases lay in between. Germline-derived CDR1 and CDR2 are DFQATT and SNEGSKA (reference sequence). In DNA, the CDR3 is TGCAGTGCTAGAGATCTCCCCTCCAGCGGGCACACAGATACGCAGTATTTT. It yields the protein CSARDLPSSGHTDTQYF.

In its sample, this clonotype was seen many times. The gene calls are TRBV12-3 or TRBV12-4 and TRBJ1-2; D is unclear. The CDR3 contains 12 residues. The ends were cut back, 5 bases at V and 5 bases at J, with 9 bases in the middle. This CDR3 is CASSPPGYGYTF. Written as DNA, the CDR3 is TGTGCCAGCAGTCCCCCCGGATATGGCTACACCTTC.

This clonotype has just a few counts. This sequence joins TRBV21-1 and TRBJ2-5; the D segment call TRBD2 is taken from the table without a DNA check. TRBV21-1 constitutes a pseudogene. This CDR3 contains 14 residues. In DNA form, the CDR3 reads TGTGCCAGCAGCAACTCGGCGGGATCTGAGACCCAGTACTTC. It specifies CASSNSAGSETQYF.

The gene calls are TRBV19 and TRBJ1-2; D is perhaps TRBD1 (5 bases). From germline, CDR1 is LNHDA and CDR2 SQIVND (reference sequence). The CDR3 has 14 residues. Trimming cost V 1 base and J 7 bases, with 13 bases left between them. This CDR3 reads CASSIGGGAGGYTF. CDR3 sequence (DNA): TGTGCCAGTAGTATAGGAGGTGGGGCTGGTGGCTACACCTTC.

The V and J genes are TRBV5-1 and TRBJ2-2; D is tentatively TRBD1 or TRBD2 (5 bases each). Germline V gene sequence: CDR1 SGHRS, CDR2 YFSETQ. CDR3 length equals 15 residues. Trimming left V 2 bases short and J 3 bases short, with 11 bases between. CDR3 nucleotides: TGCGCCAGCAGCTTACGAGGGACCGACACCGGGGAGCTGTTTTTT. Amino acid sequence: CASSLRGTDTGELFF.

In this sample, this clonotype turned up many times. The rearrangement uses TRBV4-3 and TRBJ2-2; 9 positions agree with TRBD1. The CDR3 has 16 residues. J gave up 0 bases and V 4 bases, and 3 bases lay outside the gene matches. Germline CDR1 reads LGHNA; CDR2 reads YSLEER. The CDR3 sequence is CASSLRTGANTGELFF. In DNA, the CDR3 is TGCGCCAGCAGCCTCCGGACAGGGGCGAACACCGGGGAGCTGTTTTTT.

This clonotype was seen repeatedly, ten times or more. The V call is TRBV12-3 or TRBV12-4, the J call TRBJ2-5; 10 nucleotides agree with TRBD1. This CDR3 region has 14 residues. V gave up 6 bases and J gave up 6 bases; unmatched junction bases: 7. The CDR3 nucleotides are TGTGCCAGCAGGCCGACAGGGGGCCGTCAGACCCAGTACTTC. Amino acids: CASRPTGGRQTQYF.

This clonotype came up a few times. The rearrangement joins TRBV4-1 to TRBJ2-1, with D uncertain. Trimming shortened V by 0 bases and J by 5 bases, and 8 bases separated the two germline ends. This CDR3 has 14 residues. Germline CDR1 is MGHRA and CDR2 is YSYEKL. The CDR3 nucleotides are TGCGCCAGCAGCCAAGATGGGTGGGACAATGAGCAGTTCTTC. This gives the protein CASSQDGWDNEQFF.

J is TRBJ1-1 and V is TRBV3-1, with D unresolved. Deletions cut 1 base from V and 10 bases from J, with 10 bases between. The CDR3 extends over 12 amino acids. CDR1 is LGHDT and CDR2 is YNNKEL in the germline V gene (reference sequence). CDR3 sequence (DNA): TGTGCCAGCAGCCAAGGGAGGTGGGGAGCTTTCTTT. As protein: CASSQGRWGAFF.

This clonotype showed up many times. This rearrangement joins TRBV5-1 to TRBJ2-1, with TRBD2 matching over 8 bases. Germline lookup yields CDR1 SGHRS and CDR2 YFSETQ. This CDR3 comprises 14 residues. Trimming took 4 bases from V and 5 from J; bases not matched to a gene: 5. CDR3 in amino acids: CASSQRGPNNEQFF. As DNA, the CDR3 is TGCGCCAGCAGCCAGCGGGGGCCTAACAATGAGCAGTTCTTC. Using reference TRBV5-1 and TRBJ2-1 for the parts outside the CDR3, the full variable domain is KAGVTQTPRYLIKTRGQQVTLSCSPISGHRSVSWYQQTPGQGLQFLFEYFSETQRNKGNFPGRFSGRQFSNSRSEMNVSTLELGDSALYLCASSQRGPNNEQFFGPGTRLTVL.